The 12 T cell receptor beta chains below come from one sample, sequenced in a study of graft-versus-host responses after intestinal transplantation. No antigen has been assigned to these receptors. TCRdb's copy holds only in-frame clones and misses some; the assay was immunoSEQ multiplex PCR. The table has 84,000 or so clones, roughly 92% seen once. The sequences come from unstimulated CD4+ T cells sorted from spleen or lymph node cells, collected before intestinal transplant. The receptor set was obtained from a human donor who received an intestinal transplant.

The gene calls are TRBV6-1 and TRBJ2-3; D not certain. The V end was cut by 6 bases, the J end by 0 bases, with 10 bases between. The CDR3 spans 14 residues. CDR1 MNHNS and CDR2 SASEGT come from the germline V gene. This CDR3 reads CASRLSASTDTQYF. Here the CDR3 DNA reads TGTGCCAGCAGGCTCAGCGCTAGCACAGATACGCAGTATTTT.

The rearrangement joins TRBV10-3 to TRBJ2-5; D could derive from TRBD1 or TRBD2 (5 bases each). This CDR3 spans 13 amino acids. Per germline, CDR1 ENHRY and CDR2 SYGVKD. The V gene lost 6 bases and the J gene lost 5 bases, with 13 bases spanning the gap. CDR3 residues: CAISPVGPETQYF. CDR3 bases: TGTGCCATCAGCCCCGTGGGACCGGAGACCCAGTACTTC.

This chain links TRBV10-3 with TRBJ2-3; D gene ambiguous. Trimming stripped 3 bases from V and 6 bases from J, with 10 bases between. The CDR3 length is 13 residues. In germline, CDR1 is ENHRY, CDR2 SYGVKD. DNA for the CDR3: TGTGCCATCAGTGATAGGGTGGTTGATACGCAGTATTTT. Translation: CAISDRVVDTQYF.

This rearrangement joins TRBV27 to TRBJ2-1; 10 bases map to TRBD2. V trimming: 5 bases; J trimming: 2 bases; junction bases outside the gene matches: 3. Germline V CDR1 and CDR2: MNHEY, SMNVEV (reference sequence). This CDR3 has 15 residues. The CDR3 region has the DNA TGTGCCAGCAGTCAACTAGCGGGAACCTACAATGAGCAGTTCTTC. Protein: CASSQLAGTYNEQFF.

This clone was picked up one time. The rearrangement uses TRBV11-2 and TRBJ2-7; D is unclear. Deletions cut 0 bases from V and 2 bases from J, with 8 bases between. CDR3 length: 14 residues. Germline V gene data show CDR1 as SGHAT and CDR2 as FQNNGV. CDR3 region: CASSLDLPTYEQYF. The CDR3 coding sequence is TGTGCCAGCAGCTTAGATCTACCCACCTACGAGCAGTACTTC.

This clone was counted once. The chain joins TRBV9 to TRBJ1-6; D remains ambiguous. The CDR3 sequence is 13 residues long. CDR1 and CDR2 (germline): SGDLS, YYNGEE. The germline V and J ends were trimmed by 3 bases and 10 bases, with 11 bases remaining between them. The CDR3 is CASSGLLDSPLHF. CDR3 coding DNA: TGTGCCAGCAGCGGACTCTTGGACTCACCCCTCCACTTT. Using reference TRBV9 and TRBJ1-6 for the parts outside the CDR3, the full variable domain is DSGVTQTPKHLITATGQRVTLRCSPRSGDLSVYWYQQSLDQGLQFLIQYYNGEERAKGNILERFSAQQFPDLHSELNLSSLELGDSALYFCASSGLLDSPLHFGNGTRLTVT.

The V gene is TRBV19, the J gene TRBJ2-5, with D perhaps TRBD1 (6 bases). The germline V and J ends were trimmed by 4 bases and 7 bases, with 10 bases remaining between them. Per germline, CDR1 LNHDA and CDR2 SQIVND (reference sequence). The CDR3 is made up of 12 amino acids. This chain's CDR3 is CASSTGVGTQYF. The CDR3 DNA reads TGTGCCAGTAGTACAGGGGTTGGGACCCAGTACTTC.

The chain recombines TRBV5-1 with TRBJ2-5; D is perhaps TRBD1 (5 bases). Germline-derived CDR1 and CDR2 are SGHRS and YFSETQ. V lost 6 bases to trimming and J lost 5 bases, with 14 bases between them. CDR3 length equals 13 residues. The CDR3 nucleotides are TGCGCCAGCACAAGGTCAGGGCAGGAGACCCAGTACTTC. It specifies CASTRSGQETQYF.

The chain recombines TRBV7-8 with TRBJ1-5, with TRBD1 matching 10 bases. The CDR3 runs 14 residues. Per the germline V gene, CDR1 is SGHVS and CDR2 is FQNEAQ. V trimming: 6 bases; J trimming: 5 bases; junction bases outside the gene matches: 4. This CDR3 is CASSRDRGYQPQHF. CDR3 DNA sequence: TGTGCCAGCAGTCGGGACAGGGGATATCAGCCCCAGCATTTT.

This clone was seen just once. V is TRBV6-1 and J is TRBJ1-2, with D perhaps matching TRBD1 (5 bases). Germline CDR1 and CDR2: MNHNS and SASEGT. The CDR3 is made up of 15 amino acids. V was pared by 0 bases and J by 3 bases, with 11 bases between. Here the CDR3 reads CASSEAAGIDYGYTF. The CDR3 region has the DNA TGTGCCAGCAGTGAAGCAGCAGGGATCGACTATGGCTACACCTTC.

The chain carries TRBV28 and TRBJ2-1; 8 bases map to TRBD2. The germline V gene has CDR1 MDHEN and CDR2 SYDVKM. This CDR3 comprises 15 residues. Trimming removed 3 bases from V and 4 bases from J; junction bases left unmatched: 5. The CDR3 protein is CASSFVRGAYNEQFF. The CDR3 nucleotides are TGTGCCAGCAGTTTTGTGCGGGGGGCTTACAATGAGCAGTTCTTC.

The V call is TRBV6-1, the J call TRBJ1-4; TRBD1 agrees at 7 bases. CDR1 is MNHNS and CDR2 is SASEGT in the germline V gene. The CDR3 length is 16 residues. V gave up 3 bases and J gave up 4 bases; unmatched junction bases: 8. CDR3: CASSDTLQGYNEKLFF. DNA of the CDR3: TGTGCCAGCAGTGATACCCTACAGGGGTATAATGAAAAACTGTTTTTT.